A single sample is the source of the 4 T cell receptor beta chains below, sequenced in a study of cytomegalovirus exposure and HLA in healthy donors. A multiplex PCR was run with 60 Vbeta primers and 13 Jbeta primers. Sequenced by immunoSEQ multiplex PCR; TCRdb stores in-frame clones only, minus some. Of about 77,000 clones in the sample, roughly 78% were seen once. The sequenced sample consisted of PBMCs. The receptors here all came from a middle-aged man in good health and CMV-seronegative.

Concerning this clone: Given a much more abundant clone one base away, this may be a read error. The V call is TRBV7-2, the J call TRBJ1-5; tentative D call: TRBD1 (5 bases). This CDR3 is built from 13 residues. Per germline, CDR1 SGHTA and CDR2 FQGNSA. V dropped 4 bases and J dropped 2 bases, with 6 bases sitting between them. This CDR3 is CASSWGGNQPQHF. The CDR3 DNA sequence: TGTGCCAGCAGCTGGGGGGGCAATCAGCCCCAGCATTTT.

This clone was observed once. This rearrangement joins TRBV29-1 to TRBJ2-3; TRBD2 agrees at 14 bases. CDR1 and CDR2 (germline): SQVTM, ANQGSEA. Trimming removed 4 bases from V and 5 bases from J; junction bases left unmatched: 8. The CDR3 contains 16 residues. CDR3 DNA sequence: TGCAGCGTTGCAGGTGGACTAGCGGGAGGCAAAGATACGCAGTATTTT. It yields the protein CSVAGGLAGGKDTQYF.

The chain couples TRBV11-2 to TRBJ1-3; TRBD1 agrees at 8 bases. The CDR3 spans 14 residues. Germline CDR1 is SGHAT and CDR2 is FQNNGV. The V gene end was trimmed by 5 bases and the J gene end by 3 bases; junction bases not matched to a gene: 3. The CDR3 bases are TGTGCCAGCAGCACAGGACAGGGTGGAAACACCATATATTTT. Translating gives CASSTGQGGNTIYF.

In DNA form, the CDR3 reads TGTGCCAGCAGCCAAGATGAAGCGGTTGGGGAGACCCAGTACTTC. Protein sequence: CASSQDEAVGETQYF. This chain links TRBV14 with TRBJ2-5, with a tentative D call TRBD2 (5 bases). From germline, CDR1 is SGHDN and CDR2 FVKESK. Trimming took 0 bases from V and 5 from J, leaving 13 bases between them. The CDR3 covers 15 residues.